This T cell receptor beta chain derives from a study of CD8 T cells in ankylosing spondylitis. Overall study findings and caveats: Earlier authors reported some of these motif variants in reactive arthritis synovial fluid and blood. Clones tied to disease were said to be significantly enriched in matched ankylosing spondylitis synovial fluid. What seemed typical of ankylosing spondylitis blood was a TCR beta motif built from several highly homologous variants.

As concerns this clonotype: What it recognizes is unknown.

With molecular barcodes, quantitative 5'-RACE was used to make the TCR beta libraries. TCRdb re-analysed the 5' RACE reads in MiXCR, keeping a single row per CDR3 protein. The repertoire holds some 330,000 distinct CDR3 sequences, with 8% as singletons. With 1 base removed from V and 1 base from J, the gap between germline ends came to 7 bases. Germline V gene lookup returns CDR1 MGHRA and CDR2 YSYEKL. The CDR3 loop spans 14 amino acids. The sequence came from a male donor with ankylosing spondylitis. The sequenced sample consisted of blood, either unsorted or a sorted T cell fraction (not recorded which). This chain links TRBV4-1 with TRBJ2-5; no clear D gene. The DNA for the CDR3 is TGCGCCAGCAGCCAAGGCGGCACCCAAGAGACCCAGTACTTC. Translated, it gives CASSQGGTQETQYF.